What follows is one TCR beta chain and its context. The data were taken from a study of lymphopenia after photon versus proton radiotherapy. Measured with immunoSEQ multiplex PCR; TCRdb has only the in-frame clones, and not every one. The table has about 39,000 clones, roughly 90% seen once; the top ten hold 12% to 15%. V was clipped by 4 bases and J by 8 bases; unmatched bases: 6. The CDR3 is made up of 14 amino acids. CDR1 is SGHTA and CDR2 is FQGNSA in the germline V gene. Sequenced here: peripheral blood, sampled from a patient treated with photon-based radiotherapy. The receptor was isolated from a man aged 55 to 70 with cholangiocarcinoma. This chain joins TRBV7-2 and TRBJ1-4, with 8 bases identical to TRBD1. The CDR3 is CASSSGQGQEKLFF. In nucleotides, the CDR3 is TGTGCCAGCAGCTCCGGACAGGGACAGGAAAAACTGTTTTTT.